A single sample is the source of the 5 T cell receptor beta chains below, sequenced in a study of PD-1 blockade in classical Hodgkin lymphoma. Some clones are missing from TCRdb's copy, which holds only in-frame ones; the method was immunoSEQ multiplex PCR. The sample lists tens of thousands of clones, 90% occurring once. The time point is: cycle 4 day 1 (C4D1), after less than 7 weeks of nivolumab. There was relapse after autologous stem cell transplantation in every patient, and there was variation in brentuximab vedotin exposure. This specimen consisted of peripheral blood mononuclear cells (PBMCs), obtained before the fourth cycle of nivolumab. The source of these receptors is a human donor with classical Hodgkin lymphoma.

This chain connects TRBV6-6 to TRBJ2-7; TRBD2 might be the D (6 bases). The CDR3 runs to 15 residues. Trimming removed 5 bases at V and 2 bases at J, with 16 bases between. The germline V gene has CDR1 MNHNY and CDR2 SVGAGI (reference sequence). The CDR3 nucleotides read TGTGCCAGCAGTATCGGGAGCCGAACCCCCTACGAGCAGTACTTC. It encodes CASSIGSRTPYEQYF.

V usage is TRBV4-3 and J usage is TRBJ2-7; D is unresolved. V gave up 0 bases and J gave up 4 bases, with 13 bases separating them. CDR3 size: 15 residues. Germline V gene sequence: CDR1 LGHNA, CDR2 YSLEER. CDR3 loop: CASSQDPGQVYEQYF. In nucleotides, the CDR3 is TGCGCCAGCAGCCAAGATCCGGGCCAGGTTTACGAGCAGTACTTC.

The genes are TRBV27 and TRBJ1-4, with TRBD1 as a possible D gene (5 bases). The germline V gene has CDR1 MNHEY and CDR2 SMNVEV (reference sequence). CDR3 size: 14 residues. The germline V and J ends were trimmed by 7 bases and 6 bases, with 15 bases remaining between them. CDR3 DNA: TGTGCCAGCAATTGTACAGGATGGGATGAAAAACTGTTTTTT. Protein: CASNCTGWDEKLFF.

This clone came up once. The chain combines TRBV7-2 with TRBJ2-1; D unresolved. The ends were cut back, 1 base at V and 0 bases at J, with 7 bases in the middle. Germline CDR1 reads SGHTA; CDR2 reads FQGNSA. This CDR3 spans 15 amino acids. The CDR3 DNA follows: TGTGCCAGCAGCTTAGGGGAACACTCCTACAATGAGCAGTTCTTC. This codes for CASSLGEHSYNEQFF. The whole variable domain, remainder taken from reference TRBV7-2 and TRBJ2-1, is GAGVSQSPSNKVTEKGKDVELRCDPISGHTALYWYRQSLGQGLEFLIYFQGNSAPDKSGLPSDRFSAERTGGSVSTLTIQRTQQEDSAVYLCASSLGEHSYNEQFFGPGTRLTVL.

The CDR3 DNA reads as TGCGCCAGCAGCCAAGACGCCTCGAAGACCCAGTACTTC. As protein: CASSQDASKTQYF. This rearrangement joins TRBV4-1 to TRBJ2-5; D remains unclear. This CDR3 contains 13 residues. The V end was cut by 0 bases, the J end by 6 bases, with 8 bases between. CDR1 is MGHRA, CDR2 YSYEKL, per germline.